This note documents a single T cell receptor beta chain sequence. The entry originates in a study of regulatory T cells in long-lasting Graves disease. Germline CDR1 is LNHDA and CDR2 is SQIVND (reference sequence). This CDR3 region has 16 residues. V was trimmed by 6 bases and J by 0 bases, leaving 15 bases between them. Sequencing libraries for TCR beta were prepared with iRepertoire HTBI primers and Arm-PCR of CDR3 regions. MiXCR was run by TCRdb on the multiplex PCR reads, yielding one entry per CDR3 protein. In the table there are 620,000 or so distinct CDR3 sequences, 15% to 20% of which are singletons. Time point denoted: newly diagnosed GD, antithyroid drugs for less than 3 months. After RNA was extracted from PBMCs, the TCR library was made from it. These data were also filed under a second study, of T cells in Graves' hyperthyroidism and ophthalmopathy. That paper adds: Among clonotypes expanded in thyroid above 0.001, most were also found in blood.

The chain joins TRBV19 to TRBJ2-1; D uncertain. The sequencing used peripheral blood mononuclear cells (PBMCs), collected at new diagnosis, from a patient treated with antithyroid drugs. This clonotype originated in a woman aged 25-40 years with Graves disease. The chain's CDR3 is CASSPLVVTSYNEQFF. CDR3 in DNA: TGTGCCAGTAGCCCCCTGGTGGTCACCTCCTACAATGAGCAGTTCTTC.